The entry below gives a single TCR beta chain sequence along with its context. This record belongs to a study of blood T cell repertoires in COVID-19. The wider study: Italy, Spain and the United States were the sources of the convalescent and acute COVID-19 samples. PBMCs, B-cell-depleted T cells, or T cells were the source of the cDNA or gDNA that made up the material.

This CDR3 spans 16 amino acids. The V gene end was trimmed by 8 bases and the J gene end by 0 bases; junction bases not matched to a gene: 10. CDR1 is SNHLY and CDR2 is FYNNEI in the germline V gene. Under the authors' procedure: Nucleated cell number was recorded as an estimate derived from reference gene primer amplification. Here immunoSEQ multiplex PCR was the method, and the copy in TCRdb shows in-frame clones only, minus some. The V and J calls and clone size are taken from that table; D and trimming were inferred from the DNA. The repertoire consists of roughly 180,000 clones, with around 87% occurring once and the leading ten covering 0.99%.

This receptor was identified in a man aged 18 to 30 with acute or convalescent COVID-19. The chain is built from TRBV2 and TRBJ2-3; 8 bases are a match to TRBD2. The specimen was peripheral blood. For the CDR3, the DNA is TGTGCCAGCGGGGGTTGGGTAGCGGGGAGCACAGATACGCAGTATTTT. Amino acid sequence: CASGGWVAGSTDTQYF. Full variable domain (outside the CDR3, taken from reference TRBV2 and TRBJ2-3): EPEVTQTPSHQVTQMGQEVILRCVPISNHLYFYWYRQILGQKVEFLVSFYNNEISEKSEIFDDQFSVERPDGSNFTLKIRSTKLEDSAMYFCASGGWVAGSTDTQYFGPGTRLTVL.